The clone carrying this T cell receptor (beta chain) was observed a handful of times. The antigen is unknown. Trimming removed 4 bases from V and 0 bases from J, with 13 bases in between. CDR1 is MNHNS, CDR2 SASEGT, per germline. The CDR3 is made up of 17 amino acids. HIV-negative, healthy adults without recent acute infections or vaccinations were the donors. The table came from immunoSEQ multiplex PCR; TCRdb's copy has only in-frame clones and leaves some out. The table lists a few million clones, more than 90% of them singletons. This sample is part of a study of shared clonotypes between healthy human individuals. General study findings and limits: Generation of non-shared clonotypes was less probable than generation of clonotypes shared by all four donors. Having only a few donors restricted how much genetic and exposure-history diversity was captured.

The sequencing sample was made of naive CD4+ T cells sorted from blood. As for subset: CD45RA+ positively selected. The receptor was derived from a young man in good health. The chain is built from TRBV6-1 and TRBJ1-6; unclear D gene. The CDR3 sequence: CASSVPRSGSYNSPLHF. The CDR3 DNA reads TGTGCCAGCAGTGTCCCTAGGTCGGGCTCCTATAATTCACCCCTCCACTTT.